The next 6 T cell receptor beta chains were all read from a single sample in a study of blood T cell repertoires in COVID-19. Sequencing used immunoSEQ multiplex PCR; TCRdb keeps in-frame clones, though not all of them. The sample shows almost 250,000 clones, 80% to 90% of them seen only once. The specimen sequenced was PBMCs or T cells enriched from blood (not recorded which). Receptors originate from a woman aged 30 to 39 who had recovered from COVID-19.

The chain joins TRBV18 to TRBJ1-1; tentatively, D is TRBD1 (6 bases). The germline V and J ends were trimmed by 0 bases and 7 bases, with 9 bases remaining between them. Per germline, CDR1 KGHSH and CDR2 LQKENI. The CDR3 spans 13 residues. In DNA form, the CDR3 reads TGTGCCAGCTCACCACCCACCAGGGGTGAAGCTTTCTTT. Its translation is CASSPPTRGEAFF.

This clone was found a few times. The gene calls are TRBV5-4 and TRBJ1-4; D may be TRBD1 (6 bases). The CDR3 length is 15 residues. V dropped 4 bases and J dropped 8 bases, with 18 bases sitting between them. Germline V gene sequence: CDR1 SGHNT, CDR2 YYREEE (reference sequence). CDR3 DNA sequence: TGTGCCAGCAGCAGGGGGGGACTTAAGGAGGAAAAACTGTTTTTT. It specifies CASSRGGLKEEKLFF.

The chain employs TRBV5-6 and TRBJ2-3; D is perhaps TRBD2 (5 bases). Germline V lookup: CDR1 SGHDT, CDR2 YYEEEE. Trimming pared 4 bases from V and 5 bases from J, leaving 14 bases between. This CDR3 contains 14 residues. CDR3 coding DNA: TGTGCCAGCAGCCGAGCCGGAGAGGGAGATACGCAGTATTTT. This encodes CASSRAGEGDTQYF.

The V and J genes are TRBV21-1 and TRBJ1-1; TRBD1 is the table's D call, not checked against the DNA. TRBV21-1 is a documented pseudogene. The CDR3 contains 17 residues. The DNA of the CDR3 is TGTGCCAGCAGCAAAGTGATCGGGTCAGGGTGGCGGACTGAAGCTTTCTTT. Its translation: CASSKVIGSGWRTEAFF.

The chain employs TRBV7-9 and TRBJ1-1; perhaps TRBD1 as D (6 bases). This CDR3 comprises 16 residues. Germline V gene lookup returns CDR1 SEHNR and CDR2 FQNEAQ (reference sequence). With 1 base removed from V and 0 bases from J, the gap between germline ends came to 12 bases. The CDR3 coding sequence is TGTGCCAGCAGCTTAGGCCCAGGACAGTTGAACACTGAAGCTTTCTTT. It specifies CASSLGPGQLNTEAFF.

For the CDR3, the DNA is TGTGCCAGCTCAGATAAGGGGCCGCAGAGCATGAACACTGAAGCTTTCTTT. Amino acid sequence: CASSDKGPQSMNTEAFF. The chain carries TRBV18 and TRBJ1-1; TRBD1 might be the D (5 bases). V gave up 5 bases and J gave up 0 bases, with 19 bases separating them. CDR3 size: 17 residues. Looked up from germline, CDR1 is KGHSH and CDR2 is LQKENI.